The 29 T cell receptor beta chains below all came from one sample that was sequenced in a study of cytomegalovirus exposure and HLA in healthy donors. Amplification used 60 Vbeta primers and 13 Jbeta primers. Clones were read by immunoSEQ multiplex PCR, and TCRdb kept only the in-frame ones, dropping some. The sample lists 30,000 to 40,000 clones; 65% to 90% were seen once. The specimen sequenced was PBMCs. These receptors all come from a woman in her late teens or twenties in good health and CMV-seropositive.

The chain joins TRBV13 to TRBJ2-2; 7 bases agree with TRBD2. Unmatched junction bases numbered 9, after V lost 4 bases and J lost 7 bases. Germline V lookup: CDR1 PRHDT, CDR2 FYEKMQ (reference sequence). There are 15 residues in the CDR3. The CDR3 loop is CASSSREKKRGELFF. The CDR3 nucleotides are TGTGCCAGCAGCTCGCGGGAGAAGAAACGCGGGGAGCTGTTTTTT. Variable domain in full (rest from reference TRBV13 and TRBJ2-2): AAGVIQSPRHLIKEKRETATLKCYPIPRHDTVYWYQQGPGQDPQFLISFYEKMQSDKGSIPDRFSAQQFSDYHSELNMSSLELGDSALYFCASSSREKKRGELFFGEGSRLTVL.

The V call is TRBV6-5, the J call TRBJ2-7, with 9 bases fitting TRBD1. Germline-derived CDR1 and CDR2 are MNHEY and SVGAGI. The CDR3 spans 14 residues. The V gene end was trimmed by 5 bases and the J gene end by 6 bases; junction bases not matched to a gene: 8. DNA for the CDR3: TGTGCCAGCAGTCGGGATAAGACAGGGGGCGAGCAGTACTTC. It specifies CASSRDKTGGEQYF.

The gene calls are TRBV19 and TRBJ2-6; TRBD1 is a possible D gene (5 bases). CDR3 length: 16 residues. The V gene lost 0 bases and the J gene lost 4 bases, with 10 bases spanning the gap. CDR1 LNHDA and CDR2 SQIVND come from the germline V gene (reference sequence). CDR3 amino acids: CASSIDPQGGANVLTF. The CDR3 nucleotides are TGTGCCAGTAGTATAGATCCCCAGGGAGGGGCCAACGTCCTGACTTTC.

The chain combines TRBV7-9 with TRBJ2-5, with a possible D match to TRBD1 (5 bases). CDR3 length equals 13 residues. Germline V gene data show CDR1 as SEHNR and CDR2 as FQNEAQ (reference sequence). The V gene lost 3 bases and the J gene lost 4 bases, with 9 bases spanning the gap. CDR3 sequence: CASSLAGSETQYF. CDR3 DNA: TGTGCCAGCAGCTTGGCAGGGTCAGAGACCCAGTACTTC.

This clone has a single count. The genes are TRBV14 and TRBJ2-1; TRBD2 is a possible D gene (5 bases). The CDR3 runs to 19 residues. CDR1 is SGHDN and CDR2 is FVKESK in the germline V gene. Trimming shortened V by 0 bases and J by 4 bases, and 22 bases separated the two germline ends. The chain's CDR3 is CASSQDRSGVRSIYNEQFF. CDR3 DNA: TGTGCCAGCAGCCAAGACCGGTCCGGGGTACGTTCAATATACAATGAGCAGTTCTTC. Full variable domain (missing parts from reference TRBV14 and TRBJ2-1): EAGVTQFPSHSVIEKGQTVTLRCDPISGHDNLYWYRRVMGKEIKFLLHFVKESKQDESGMPNNRFLAERTGGTYSTLKVQPAELEDSGVYFCASSQDRSGVRSIYNEQFFGPGTRLTVL.

The J gene is TRBJ1-5, the V gene TRBV19; tentatively, D is TRBD1 (5 bases). V lost 4 bases to trimming and J lost 2 bases, with 18 bases between them. Per the germline V gene, CDR1 is LNHDA and CDR2 is SQIVND (reference sequence). The CDR3 is made up of 17 amino acids. CDR3 coding DNA: TGTGCCAGTAGTAGCGGGACTCCCCTCATGGGCAATCAGCCCCAGCATTTT. Encoded protein: CASSSGTPLMGNQPQHF.

The chain uses TRBV13 and TRBJ2-1; D is uncertain. The CDR3 totals 15 residues. Germline V lookup: CDR1 PRHDT, CDR2 FYEKMQ (reference sequence). Trimming took 5 bases from V and 0 from J, leaving 11 bases between them. CDR3 amino acids: CASSPRGSSYNEQFF. The CDR3 DNA is TGTGCCAGCAGCCCCCGAGGCAGCTCCTACAATGAGCAGTTCTTC.

The V and J genes are TRBV4-1 and TRBJ2-7; possible D gene TRBD1, 5 bases. Trimming shortened V by 3 bases and J by 4 bases, and 13 bases separated the two germline ends. Per germline, CDR1 MGHRA and CDR2 YSYEKL. The CDR3 length is 14 residues. CDR3 in amino acids: CASSQIGVGYEQYF. As DNA, the CDR3 is TGCGCCAGCAGCCAGATAGGGGTCGGTTACGAGCAGTACTTC.

The chain employs TRBV9 and TRBJ2-7, with D perhaps TRBD1 (5 bases). V lost 4 bases to trimming and J lost 3 bases, with 8 bases between them. CDR1 is SGDLS, CDR2 YYNGEE, per germline. The length of the CDR3 is 12 residues. The CDR3 sequence: CASSPTGYEQYF. Written as DNA, the CDR3 is TGTGCCAGCAGCCCCACAGGCTACGAGCAGTACTTC.

The V call is TRBV6-6, the J call TRBJ1-3, with D maybe TRBD1 (5 bases). Germline V gene lookup returns CDR1 MNHNY and CDR2 SVGAGI (reference sequence). CDR3 length: 16 residues. Deletions cut 2 bases from V and 0 bases from J, with 11 bases between. The CDR3 nucleotides are TGTGCCAGCAGTTACGGGGCAGTTTACTCTGGAAACACCATATATTTT. It codes for CASSYGAVYSGNTIYF.

V usage is TRBV5-3 and J usage is TRBJ2-7; 7 nucleotides line up with TRBD1. TRBV5-3 is an ORF, and what it does is uncertain. J gave up 2 bases and V 3 bases, and 5 bases lay outside the gene matches. This CDR3 comprises 14 residues. Here the CDR3 reads CARSSWTGPYEQYF. The CDR3, as DNA: TGTGCCAGAAGCTCCTGGACAGGACCCTACGAGCAGTACTTC.

The CDR3 DNA follows: TGTGCCAGCAGCTTGAAGTACGTGGGGGCCGACTACAATGAGCAGTTCTTC. It yields the protein CASSLKYVGADYNEQFF. J is TRBJ2-1 and V is TRBV5-5; possibly TRBD1 for D (6 bases). This CDR3 contains 17 residues. Trimming cost V 1 base and J 3 bases, with 17 bases left between them. The germline V gene encodes CDR1 SGHKS and CDR2 YYEKEE (reference sequence).

The chain couples TRBV5-1 to TRBJ2-7; 7 bases are a match to TRBD1. From germline, CDR1 is SGHRS and CDR2 YFSETQ. The V segment lost 0 bases and the J segment 1 base; nucleotides outside the gene matches: 7. This CDR3 spans 16 amino acids. The CDR3 DNA is TGCGCCAGCAGCTTGGTAGGGGGCGAGAGGTCCTACGAGCAGTACTTC. This gives the protein CASSLVGGERSYEQYF. Full variable domain (rest looked up from reference TRBV5-1 and TRBJ2-7): KAGVTQTPRYLIKTRGQQVTLSCSPISGHRSVSWYQQTPGQGLQFLFEYFSETQRNKGNFPGRFSGRQFSNSRSEMNVSTLELGDSALYLCASSLVGGERSYEQYFGPGTRLTVT.

The chain is built from TRBV5-1 and TRBJ1-6, with 7 bases matching TRBD1. From germline, CDR1 is SGHRS and CDR2 YFSETQ. The ends lost 4 bases at V and 7 bases at J; junction bases unmatched: 8. CDR3 length: 15 residues. CDR3 sequence: CASSVTGTDNSPLHF. Here the CDR3 DNA reads TGCGCCAGCAGCGTAACCGGGACAGACAATTCACCCCTCCACTTT. Complete variable domain (other parts from reference TRBV5-1 and TRBJ1-6): KAGVTQTPRYLIKTRGQQVTLSCSPISGHRSVSWYQQTPGQGLQFLFEYFSETQRNKGNFPGRFSGRQFSNSRSEMNVSTLELGDSALYLCASSVTGTDNSPLHFGNGTRLTVT.

About this clone itself: Its ends do not fully match the called genes, so a read error is possible. V is TRBV9 and J is TRBJ2-3; 7 bases map to TRBD1. Germline assignment: CDR1 SGDLS and CDR2 YYNGEE. This CDR3 has 14 residues. The CDR3 region has the DNA TGTGCCAGCAGCGGTAGGGGGCGCACGGATACGCAGTATTTT. This translates into CASSGRGRTDTQYF.

CDR3 sequence: CASSVGPFGERETQYF. In nucleotides, the CDR3 is TGTGCCAGCAGCGTAGGCCCCTTCGGGGAGAGGGAGACCCAGTACTTC. V usage is TRBV9 and J usage is TRBJ2-5; perhaps TRBD2 as D (5 bases). The CDR3 loop spans 16 amino acids. V gave up 0 bases and J gave up 5 bases, with 17 bases separating them. Germline loops: CDR1 SGDLS, CDR2 YYNGEE.

The chain combines TRBV18 with TRBJ2-7, with 7 nucleotides matching TRBD1. J lost 3 bases, V lost 0 bases, and 5 bases had no gene match. The germline V gene has CDR1 KGHSH and CDR2 LQKENI. The CDR3 has 15 amino acids. CDR3 coding DNA: TGTGCCAGCTCACCACCTACAGGGGTAAACTACGAGCAGTACTTC. It yields the protein CASSPPTGVNYEQYF.

Note on this clone: A read error may produce the germline difference seen at one junction end. The sample carries other DNA sequences with the same CDR3. V gene TRBV25-1 combines with J gene TRBJ1-2; 7 bases are a match to TRBD1. Per germline, CDR1 MGHDK and CDR2 SYGVNS. This CDR3 region has 14 residues. The CDR3 nucleotides read TGTGCCAGTAGTGAAGAGGGACAGATCCCCGGCTACACCTTC. It is translated as CASSEEGQIPGYTF.

V usage is TRBV30 and J usage is TRBJ1-4, with D uncertain. Germline V gene data show CDR1 as GTSNPN and CDR2 as SVGIG (reference sequence). The CDR3 runs to 14 residues. Between the trimmed V and J ends, which lost 3 bases and 10 bases, there was a span of 18 bases. DNA for the CDR3: TGTGCCTGGAGCCCGGCCGGGATGGAGGGAAAACTGTTTTTT. Its translation: CAWSPAGMEGKLFF.

The chain uses TRBV28 and TRBJ1-2, with TRBD1 as a possible D gene (5 bases). The V end was cut by 3 bases, the J end by 3 bases, with 11 bases between. This CDR3 is 14 amino acids long. The germline V gene has CDR1 MDHEN and CDR2 SYDVKM. The CDR3 DNA follows: TGTGCCAGCAGTTTCGGGGGTGACTACTATGGCTACACCTTC. Translation: CASSFGGDYYGYTF.

The V and J genes are TRBV19 and TRBJ1-1; D gene ambiguous. This CDR3 spans 13 amino acids. V lost 6 bases and J 7 bases, leaving 15 bases between the germline ends. The germline gives CDR1 LNHDA, CDR2 SQIVND (reference sequence). The CDR3 here is CASSATKLNEAFF. The CDR3 bases are TGTGCCAGTAGCGCGACTAAACTTAATGAAGCTTTCTTT.

V and J are TRBV4-1 and TRBJ2-1, with D uncertain. CDR3 length equals 17 residues. Germline V gene data show CDR1 as MGHRA and CDR2 as YSYEKL. The ends were cut back, 4 bases at V and 2 bases at J, with 18 bases in the middle. CDR3 region: CASSPLPKVAPYNEQFF. CDR3 sequence (DNA): TGCGCCAGCAGCCCCCTCCCCAAAGTGGCCCCCTACAATGAGCAGTTCTTC.

This clone appeared a few times. The chain combines TRBV30 with TRBJ1-1; D gene ambiguous. V lost 4 bases and J 2 bases, leaving 5 bases between the germline ends. CDR3 length: 11 residues. Germline V CDR1 and CDR2: GTSNPN, SVGIG (reference sequence). The CDR3 sequence: CAWTRNTEAFF. The CDR3 DNA reads TGTGCCTGGACCAGAAACACTGAAGCTTTCTTT.

The V and J genes are TRBV29-1 and TRBJ1-2; 10 nucleotides match TRBD1. V gave up 6 bases and J gave up 6 bases; unmatched junction bases: 7. The CDR3 spans 13 residues. The germline CDR1 and CDR2 sequences are SQVTM and ANQGSEA. In DNA form, the CDR3 reads TGCAGCGTCGCCGGACAGGGGGAAAATGGCTACACCTTC. Its translation is CSVAGQGENGYTF.

Points on this clone: The junction departs from the called germline gene at one end, perhaps through a read error. The chain carries TRBV7-8 and TRBJ1-6, with D perhaps TRBD1 (6 bases). From germline, CDR1 is SGHVS and CDR2 FQNEAQ. The CDR3 extends over 17 amino acids. The CDR3 region has the DNA TGTGCCAGCAGCATAGCAATTATTCCAGGGGAAAATTCACCCCTCCACTTT. Protein product: CASSIAIIPGENSPLHF. The full variable domain, in which reference TRBV7-8 and TRBJ1-6 provide the parts outside the CDR3, is GAGVSQSPRYKVAKRGQDVALRCDPISGHVSLFWYQQALGQGPEFLTYFQNEAQLDKSGLPSDRFFAERPEGSVSTLKIQRTQQEDSAVYLCASSIAIIPGENSPLHFGNGTRLTVT.

The J gene is TRBJ2-7, the V gene TRBV5-4; TRBD1 is a possible D gene (5 bases). The V gene's germline CDR1 is SGHNT and CDR2 YYREEE (reference sequence). Trimming stripped 1 base from V and 3 bases from J, with 14 bases between. This CDR3 has 15 amino acids. In nucleotides, the CDR3 is TGTGCCAGCAGCTTGAAGCTAGTGCAGGGCTACGAGCAGTACTTC. Translating gives CASSLKLVQGYEQYF.

This clone was seen once. This chain uses TRBV18 with TRBJ2-1, with 11 nucleotides matching TRBD2. V was pared by 3 bases and J by 10 bases, with 11 bases of the junction left unmatched. The CDR3 sequence is 16 residues long. Germline CDR1 is KGHSH and CDR2 is LQKENI. CDR3 bases: TGTGCCAGCTCACCGCAATTTAGCGGGGGGGCCGAGGAGCAGTTCTTC. Translating it yields CASSPQFSGGAEEQFF.

The chain carries TRBV7-3 and TRBJ1-6; a weak D match, TRBD1 (6 bases). This CDR3 has 14 residues. Germline lookup yields CDR1 SGHTA and CDR2 FQGTGA. Trimming stripped 1 base from V and 8 bases from J, with 9 bases between. For the CDR3, the DNA is TGTGCCAGCAGCTTAAAGGCAGGGGATTCACCCCTCCACTTT. This sequence encodes CASSLKAGDSPLHF.

This clone counts as medium-sized (0.01 to 0.1%). The genes are TRBV6-4 and TRBJ1-5; 11 bases are shared with TRBD1. V lost 2 bases, J lost 6 bases, and 0 bases stayed unmatched. Germline V gene sequence: CDR1 MRHNA, CDR2 SNTAGT. The CDR3 loop spans 14 amino acids. The CDR3 protein is CASSDGTGGQPQHF. Written as DNA, the CDR3 is TGTGCCAGCAGTGACGGGACAGGGGGTCAGCCCCAGCATTTT.